These T cell receptor beta chains were read from a single sample in a study of cytotoxic CD8 clonotypes in ibrutinib-treated CLL. Method: immunoSEQ multiplex PCR; TCRdb's copy keeps in-frame clones and lacks some. The table has more than 200,000 clones, nearly 80% seen once. Sequencing was performed on PBMCs, taken after 12 months of ibrutinib treatment. The receptors were gathered from a human donor with chronic lymphocytic leukemia. Each CDR3 is given without its conserved first and last residue. The order of the fields is CDR3 length, V gene, J gene, CDR3 protein.

CDR3 length: 15
V gene: TRBV4-1
J gene: TRBJ2-3
CDR3 protein: ASSHPTRGRGTDTQY

CDR3 length: 11
V gene: TRBV7-2
J gene: TRBJ1-1
CDR3 protein: ASNTQVGTEAF

CDR3 length: 13
V gene: TRBV18
J gene: TRBJ1-4
CDR3 protein: ASSPPMGQREKLF

CDR3 length: 13
V gene: TRBV28
J gene: TRBJ2-7
CDR3 protein: ASSTTGLATTREY

CDR3 length: 13
V gene: TRBV28
J gene: TRBJ2-1
CDR3 protein: ASSLAGTAGNEQF

CDR3 length: 14
V gene: TRBV18
J gene: TRBJ1-1
CDR3 protein: ASSPTSGGMNTEAF

CDR3 length: 11
V gene: TRBV6-1
J gene: TRBJ2-5
CDR3 protein: ASSFTGVETQY

CDR3 length: 10
V gene: TRBV5-4
J gene: TRBJ2-2
CDR3 protein: ASSLYTGELF

CDR3 length: 10
V gene: TRBV6-5
J gene: TRBJ2-7
CDR3 protein: ASSQGPYEQY

CDR3 length: 14
V gene: TRBV6-1
J gene: TRBJ2-5
CDR3 protein: ASSEATGGLQETQY

CDR3 length: 13
V gene: TRBV7-8
J gene: TRBJ2-1
CDR3 protein: ASSPQGASYNEQF

CDR3 length: 15
V gene: TRBV7-9
J gene: TRBJ2-4
CDR3 protein: ASSPSGIPLAKNIQY

CDR3 length: 14
V gene: TRBV10-3
J gene: TRBJ2-1
CDR3 protein: ATRRLDTGLPNEQF

CDR3 length: 14
V gene: TRBV7-9
J gene: TRBJ2-7
CDR3 protein: ASSAALAGGTAEQY

CDR3 length: 15
V gene: TRBV19
J gene: TRBJ2-3
CDR3 protein: ASSSPSGRARVDTQY

CDR3 length: 12
V gene: TRBV7-9
J gene: TRBJ1-2
CDR3 protein: ASSSSAMSYGYT

CDR3 length: 12
V gene: TRBV7-8
J gene: TRBJ2-5
CDR3 protein: ASSLGLAGETQY

CDR3 length: 11
V gene: TRBV30
J gene: TRBJ2-2
CDR3 protein: AWSNRGAGELF

CDR3 length: 12
V gene: TRBV5-6
J gene: TRBJ2-7
CDR3 protein: ASSPPGQTYEQY

CDR3 length: 14
V gene: TRBV27
J gene: TRBJ2-1
CDR3 protein: ASSLPTSGGFNEQF

CDR3 length: 15
V gene: TRBV14
J gene: TRBJ1-2
CDR3 protein: ASSLHGQGAWPIGYT

CDR3 length: 14
V gene: TRBV7-8
J gene: TRBJ1-1
CDR3 protein: ASSLVGALMNTEAF

CDR3 length: 11
V gene: TRBV4-1
J gene: TRBJ2-7
CDR3 protein: ASSQEQNYEQY

CDR3 length: 14
V gene: TRBV7-8
J gene: TRBJ2-2
CDR3 protein: ASAPVGVGYTGELF

CDR3 length: 10
V gene: TRBV7-2
J gene: TRBJ2-7
CDR3 protein: ASSGTGEEQY

CDR3 length: 11
V gene: TRBV9
J gene: TRBJ1-2
CDR3 protein: ASSPRNWGGYT

CDR3 length: 11
V gene: TRBV9
J gene: TRBJ2-7
CDR3 protein: ASSASIGDEQY

CDR3 length: 14
V gene: TRBV15
J gene: TRBJ2-1
CDR3 protein: ATSRGPRTSFVEQF

CDR3 length: 14
V gene: TRBV5-4
J gene: TRBJ2-2
CDR3 protein: ASRDTQGLPTGELF

CDR3 length: 17
V gene: TRBV7-6
J gene: TRBJ2-2
CDR3 protein: ASSFRTGARSANTGELF

CDR3 length: 14
V gene: TRBV7-8
J gene: TRBJ2-3
CDR3 protein: ASSSGLAGGVGRQY

CDR3 length: 11
V gene: TRBV6-5
J gene: TRBJ2-2
CDR3 protein: ASRWEYTGELF

CDR3 length: 11
V gene: TRBV11-3
J gene: TRBJ2-3
CDR3 protein: ASSYLGADTQY

CDR3 length: 14
V gene: TRBV6-5
J gene: TRBJ2-4
CDR3 protein: ASSYTDGLGKNIQY

CDR3 length: 14
V gene: TRBV30
J gene: TRBJ2-5
CDR3 protein: AWRSRGRGGAETQY

CDR3 length: 13
V gene: TRBV5-6
J gene: TRBJ1-4
CDR3 protein: ASSLAGGENEKLF

CDR3 length: 13
V gene: TRBV12-5
J gene: TRBJ2-1
CDR3 protein: ASGLPGSSYNEQF

CDR3 length: 18
V gene: TRBV27
J gene: TRBJ2-3
CDR3 protein: ASSPSLAGGPLDSTDTQY

CDR3 length: 11
V gene: TRBV7-6
J gene: TRBJ2-2
CDR3 protein: ASSLSVAGELF

CDR3 length: 9
V gene: TRBV5-6
J gene: TRBJ2-4
CDR3 protein: ASAGENIQY

CDR3 length: 13
V gene: TRBV6-6
J gene: TRBJ2-3
CDR3 protein: ASRSGQGLADTQY

CDR3 length: 12
V gene: TRBV5-1
J gene: TRBJ1-1
CDR3 protein: ASSPGGLNTEAF

CDR3 length: 12
V gene: TRBV4-1
J gene: TRBJ2-7
CDR3 protein: ASSSRDRAYEQY

CDR3 length: 14
V gene: TRBV18
J gene: TRBJ2-2
CDR3 protein: ASSPRTGYKTGELF

CDR3 length: 13
V gene: TRBV6-1
J gene: TRBJ2-5
CDR3 protein: AIIGTSGTWETQY

CDR3 length: 10
V gene: TRBV5-1
J gene: TRBJ2-1
CDR3 protein: ASSKVVTEQF

CDR3 length: 14
V gene: TRBV5-1
J gene: TRBJ2-7
CDR3 protein: ASSPAGTASSYEQY

CDR3 length: 16
V gene: TRBV19
J gene: TRBJ2-7
CDR3 protein: ASSIAPGSPVFAYEQY

CDR3 length: 13
V gene: TRBV2
J gene: TRBJ2-2
CDR3 protein: ASSGHGTDTGELF

CDR3 length: 13
V gene: TRBV9
J gene: TRBJ1-5
CDR3 protein: ASSAAGGSGTPQH

CDR3 length: 14
V gene: TRBV6-7
J gene: TRBJ2-7
CDR3 protein: ASSPHWTGDGYEQY

CDR3 length: 13
V gene: TRBV10-1
J gene: TRBJ1-2
CDR3 protein: ASSEGGYLNYGYT

CDR3 length: 11
V gene: TRBV27
J gene: TRBJ1-5
CDR3 protein: ASSFQPNQPQH